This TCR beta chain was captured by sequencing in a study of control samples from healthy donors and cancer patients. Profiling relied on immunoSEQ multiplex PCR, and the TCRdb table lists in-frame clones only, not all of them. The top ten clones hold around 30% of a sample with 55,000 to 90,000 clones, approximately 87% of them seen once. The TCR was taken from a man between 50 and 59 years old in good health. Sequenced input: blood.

The CDR3 is CAIGRNTEAFF. The CDR3 region has the DNA TGTGCCATCGGCAGGAACACTGAAGCTTTCTTT. V usage is TRBV10-3 and J usage is TRBJ1-1; D ambiguous. The CDR3 covers 11 residues. Trimming took 8 bases from V and 1 from J, leaving 5 bases between them. Germline V gene lookup returns CDR1 ENHRY and CDR2 SYGVKD.